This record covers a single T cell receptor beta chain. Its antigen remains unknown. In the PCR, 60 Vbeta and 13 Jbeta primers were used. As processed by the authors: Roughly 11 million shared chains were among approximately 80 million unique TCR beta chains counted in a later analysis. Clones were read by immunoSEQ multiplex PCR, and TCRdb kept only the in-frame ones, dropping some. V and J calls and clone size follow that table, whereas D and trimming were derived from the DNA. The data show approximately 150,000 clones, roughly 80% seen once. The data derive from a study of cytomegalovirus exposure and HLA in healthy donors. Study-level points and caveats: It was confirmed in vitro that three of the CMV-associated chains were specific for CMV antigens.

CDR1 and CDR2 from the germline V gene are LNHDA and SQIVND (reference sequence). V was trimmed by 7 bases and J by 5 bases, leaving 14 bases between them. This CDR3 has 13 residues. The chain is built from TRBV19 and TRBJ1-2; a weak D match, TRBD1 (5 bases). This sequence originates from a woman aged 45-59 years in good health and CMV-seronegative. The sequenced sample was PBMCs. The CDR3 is CASTVDGGYGYTF. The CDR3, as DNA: TGTGCCAGTACCGTGGACGGGGGGTATGGCTACACCTTC.